These 9 T cell receptor beta chains share one sample of origin, sequenced in a study of shared clonotypes between healthy human individuals. TCRdb's table, derived via immunoSEQ multiplex PCR, lists solely in-frame clones and lacks some. The table shows 550,000 to 800,000 clones, with about 92% occurring only once. The sequencing input was memory CD8+ T cells from PBMCs. Subset noted: CD45RO+ cells pooled with CCR7-negative TemRA cells. The receptors were sampled from a man between 18 and 35 years old in good health. Some clones in this sample may be carry-over from other donors' samples.

A word on this clone: A read error may produce the germline difference seen at one junction end. The sample contains more than one DNA sequence encoding this CDR3. V is TRBV27 and J is TRBJ2-7; a possible D gene is TRBD1 (6 bases). Germline lookup yields CDR1 MNHEY and CDR2 SMNVEV (reference sequence). CDR3 size: 12 residues. As DNA, the CDR3 is TGTGCCAGCAGTATGGGACATAACGAGCAATACTTC. This sequence encodes CASSMGHNEQYF.

CDR3 sequence: CASSLPKVLTEAFF. The DNA of the CDR3 is TGTGCCAGCAGCCTCCCCAAGGTGTTGACTGAAGCTTTCTTT. The V gene is TRBV6-6, the J gene TRBJ1-1; D is unclear. This CDR3 is built from 14 residues. Looked up from germline, CDR1 is MNHNY and CDR2 is SVGAGI (reference sequence). The V end lost 6 bases, the J end lost 5 bases, and 16 bases lay between the germline ends.

This chain uses TRBV9 with TRBJ2-2, with TRBD1 matching 9 bases. Per the germline V gene, CDR1 is SGDLS and CDR2 is YYNGEE. The CDR3 totals 16 residues. Losses at the gene ends were 1 base for V and 5 bases for J; bases not matched to a gene: 6. CDR3 nucleotide sequence: TGTGCCAGCAGCGTAAGGCGGGACAGGGTAACCGGGGAGCTGTTTTTT. Translating it yields CASSVRRDRVTGELFF.

The chain has TRBV7-6 and TRBJ2-7, with D perhaps matching TRBD1 (5 bases). V was pared by 0 bases and J by 3 bases, with 6 bases between. The CDR3 is 13 amino acids. CDR1 and CDR2 (germline): SGHVS, FNYEAQ. The CDR3 is CASSLAGDYEQYF. The CDR3 DNA is TGTGCCAGCAGCTTAGCAGGGGACTACGAGCAGTACTTC.

The V and J genes are TRBV7-2 and TRBJ2-1, with a tentative D call TRBD2 (6 bases). Germline CDR1 SGHTA, CDR2 FQGNSA. The CDR3 loop spans 15 amino acids. The germline V and J ends were trimmed by 4 bases and 0 bases, with 10 bases remaining between them. The CDR3 coding sequence is TGTGCCAGCAGCTGGACTACCTTCTCCTACAATGAGCAGTTCTTC. Translated: CASSWTTFSYNEQFF.

The rearrangement links TRBV25-1 to TRBJ1-5; 8 nucleotides agree with TRBD1. V dropped 6 bases and J dropped 0; count of bases not matched to a gene: 1. Germline V CDR1 and CDR2: MGHDK, SYGVNS. The CDR3 consists of 14 residues. CDR3 nucleotide sequence: TGTGCCAGCAGACAGGGGGATAGCAATCAGCCCCAGCATTTT. Protein product: CASRQGDSNQPQHF.

A note on this clone: This CDR3 is also generated by other DNA sequences in the sample. The genes are TRBV9 and TRBJ1-1; D ambiguous. Trimming stripped 0 bases from V and 3 bases from J, with 6 bases between. The CDR3 has 13 amino acids. Germline V gives CDR1 SGDLS, CDR2 YYNGEE. The CDR3 protein is CASSVGRDTEAFF. Written as DNA, the CDR3 is TGTGCCAGCAGCGTAGGACGGGACACTGAAGCTTTCTTT.

The rearrangement links TRBV6-6 to TRBJ2-2; possible D gene TRBD2, 6 bases. The CDR3 sequence is 13 residues long. The germline V gene encodes CDR1 MNHNY and CDR2 SVGAGI (reference sequence). V lost 7 bases and J 2 bases, leaving 8 bases between the germline ends. The CDR3, as DNA: TGTGCCAGCATGGGGGGTAACACCGGGGAGCTGTTTTTT. It is translated as CASMGGNTGELFF.

The chain uses TRBV27 and TRBJ1-2; D possibly corresponds to TRBD1 (6 bases). Germline values: CDR1 MNHEY, CDR2 SMNVEV (reference sequence). This CDR3 is 14 amino acids long. The V end was cut by 2 bases, the J end by 7 bases, with 14 bases between. The CDR3 DNA reads as TGTGCCAGCAGTTTAGGGGCAGGGGCGGGTGGCTACACCTTC. Its translation: CASSLGAGAGGYTF.